A selection of T cell receptor beta chains follows, all from one sample in a study of graft-versus-host responses after intestinal transplantation. Sequencing used immunoSEQ multiplex PCR; TCRdb keeps in-frame clones, though not all of them. The repertoire holds roughly 34,000 clones, roughly 94% seen once, with 0.2% to 0.25% in the top ten. No antigen is known for these receptors. The specimen was unstimulated CD4+ T cells sorted from spleen or lymph node cells, collected before transplant. The receptor source for this set is a human donor who was the organ donor for an intestinal transplant. Both conserved end residues are part of each CDR3. The D gene is left open where the match is weak. Not every row has a clone size; where given, it reads once, few, many or a size class.

TGTGCCTGGAGGTTTGGGGGCGCGGTATCCTACGAGCAGTACTTC | CAWRFGGAVSYEQYF | TRBJ2-7 | TRBV30 | NA | NA
TGTGCCATCAGGGCTAGCCTACTGCCCCAAGAGACCCAGTACTTC | CAIRASLLPQETQYF | TRBJ2-5 | TRBV10-3 | NA | NA
TGCGCCAGCAGCTTGGACTGGGCCTACGAGCAGTACTTC | CASSLDWAYEQYF | TRBJ2-7 | TRBV5-1 | NA | NA
TGTGCCAGCAGCTTAGGGATCGGCAAGGCGGGCTACGAGCAGTACTTC | CASSLGIGKAGYEQYF | TRBJ2-7 | TRBV11-2 | NA | NA
TGCGCCAGCAGTGAGGGGGGGCGGGGGCAGTACTTC | CASSEGGRGQYF | TRBJ2-7 | TRBV10-2 | NA | NA
TGTGCTAGTGGTTTGGCAGACCTGGGACAAAAAGAGACCCAGTACTTC | CASGLADLGQKETQYF | TRBJ2-5 | TRBV12-5 | NA | NA
TGTGCCAGCGGTAAACAGGGGGCATACCACATTCAGTACTTC | CASGKQGAYHIQYF | TRBJ2-4 | TRBV7-8 | TRBD1 | NA
TGTGCCAGCCAGCTCCAGCGGGGGAGATCAGATACGCAGTATTTT | CASQLQRGRSDTQYF | TRBJ2-3 | TRBV6-4 | TRBD2 | NA
TGTGCCAGCAGGCGGGACAGCCCTCGAGCCCAGCATTTT | CASRRDSPRAQHF | TRBJ1-5 | TRBV14 | TRBD1 | NA
TGTGCCAGCGCACAGGGGGTAGGGGAGCAGTACTTC | CASAQGVGEQYF | TRBJ2-7 | TRBV27 | TRBD1 | NA
TGTGCCTGGGGAACCCGCGGGACAGGGGGCATCGAGCAGTACTTC | CAWGTRGTGGIEQYF | TRBJ2-7 | TRBV30 | TRBD1 | NA
TGTGCCACCAGCAGTCCAATGGTTCCGGGACAGGGCTACTATGGCTACACCTTC | CATSSPMVPGQGYYGYTF | TRBJ1-2 | TRBV15 | TRBD1 | NA
TGTGCCACCTACCGGGACAGTCCTGTCTACAATGAGCAGTTCTTC | CATYRDSPVYNEQFF | TRBJ2-1 | TRBV7-9 | TRBD1 | NA
TGCGCCAGCAGCGGCCGCCCGGGATCCTACAATGAGCAGTTCTTC | CASSGRPGSYNEQFF | TRBJ2-1 | TRBV4-3 | NA | NA
TGTGCCAGCAGTGAACAGGGGAACGAGCAGTACTTC | CASSEQGNEQYF | TRBJ2-7 | TRBV6-1 | NA | NA
TGTGCCAGCAGCGGGGAGTCGGGCAATCAGCCCCAGCATTTT | CASSGESGNQPQHF | TRBJ1-5 | TRBV2 | NA | NA
TGTGCCAGCAGGTTAGCGGGGGGGCGCACAGATACGCAGTATTTT | CASRLAGGRTDTQYF | TRBJ2-3 | TRBV5-4 | TRBD2 | NA
TGTGCCAGCAGTGTGGTTAGCGGGAGCTCCTACGAGCAGTACTTC | CASSVVSGSSYEQYF | TRBJ2-7 | TRBV28 | TRBD2 | NA
TGCGCCAGCAGTGAGTCCCGGGCAGGAGGTTCACCCCTCCACTTT | CASSESRAGGSPLHF | TRBJ1-6 | TRBV10-1 | NA | NA
TGTGCCAGCAGCGTAAACCAGGAAGGAAACACCATATATTTT | CASSVNQEGNTIYF | TRBJ1-3 | TRBV9 | NA | NA
TGTGCCAGCAGCTTGCAGGGGAAGGGTACGCAGTATTTT | CASSLQGKGTQYF | TRBJ2-3 | TRBV11-3 | NA | NA
TGTGCCACCAGCAGATATACCGGGACGGTGAACTATGGCTACACCTTC | CATSRYTGTVNYGYTF | TRBJ1-2 | TRBV15 | NA | once
TGCGCCAGCAGCCAAGATCCGGGGGCCAAAATCTCTGGGGCCAACGTCCTGACTTTC | CASSQDPGAKISGANVLTF | TRBJ2-6 | TRBV4-3 | NA | NA
TGTGCCAGCAGCTTGTTGGAGAACACTGAAGCTTTCTTT | CASSLLENTEAFF | TRBJ1-1 | TRBV13 | NA | NA
TGTGCCAGCAGTGAAGGGTGGGACAGGGGGCTACGCCAGCCCCAGCATTTT | CASSEGWDRGLRQPQHF | TRBJ1-5 | TRBV6-1 | TRBD1 | NA
TGTGCCAGTTCATTCGGAGCTCAGCCCCAGCATTTT | CASSFGAQPQHF | TRBJ1-5 | TRBV5-8 | NA | NA
TGCAGCGGGATAGCGGGGGATTTCCCTCACTCCTACAATGAGCAGTTCTTC | CSGIAGDFPHSYNEQFF | TRBJ2-1 | TRBV29-1 | TRBD2 | NA
TGTGCCATCAGTGATTACCGTGGTCGGGGCGGGATGGCAGATACGCAGTATTTT | CAISDYRGRGGMADTQYF | TRBJ2-3 | TRBV10-3 | NA | NA
TGTGCCTGGAGTAGGCTGGACGCACGGGACTATGGCTACACCTTC | CAWSRLDARDYGYTF | TRBJ1-2 | TRBV30 | NA | NA
TGCGCCAGCAGCTTTCGGCAGAACCAAGAGACCCAGTACTTC | CASSFRQNQETQYF | TRBJ2-5 | TRBV5-1 | NA | NA
TGTGCCTGGAGGTCAGGACAGGGTGACACCGGGGAGCTGTTTTTT | CAWRSGQGDTGELFF | TRBJ2-2 | TRBV30 | TRBD1 | once
TGCAGTGCTAGGGGTCGAGGAGAGTACTTC | CSARGRGEYF | TRBJ2-5 | TRBV20-1 | NA | NA
TGTGCCAGCAGTGGAACGGGGACGGTCACTGGCTACACCTTC | CASSGTGTVTGYTF | TRBJ1-2 | TRBV25-1 | NA | NA
TGTGCCAGCAGCTTAGCATTCTCCTACGAGCAGTACTTC | CASSLAFSYEQYF | TRBJ2-7 | TRBV7-2 | NA | once
TGTGCCAGCAGCTTAGATTCTTATGGACAGGGGTGGCAGCCCCAGCATTTT | CASSLDSYGQGWQPQHF | TRBJ1-5 | TRBV7-2 | TRBD1 | NA
TGCGCCAGCAGCTTGGCCACAGGGACCTACGAGCAGTACTTC | CASSLATGTYEQYF | TRBJ2-7 | TRBV5-1 | NA | once
TGTGCCAGTAGGCTAGCGGGGGGGAAATCTGGGGCCAACGTCCTGACTTTC | CASRLAGGKSGANVLTF | TRBJ2-6 | TRBV19 | TRBD2 | NA
TGTGCCATCAGCTCAACCCCAAGCTCCTATAATTCACCCCTCCACTTT | CAISSTPSSYNSPLHF | TRBJ1-6 | TRBV10-3 | NA | NA
TGCGCCAGCACGGGGGGCTACAATGAGCAGTTCTTC | CASTGGYNEQFF | TRBJ2-1 | TRBV4-1 | TRBD2 | NA
TGTGCCACCAGCAGAGAGGGGTTTGAGCCCCAGCATTTT | CATSREGFEPQHF | TRBJ1-5 | TRBV15 | NA | NA
TGCGCCAGCAGCCAAACCTTTGAGACCCAGTACTTC | CASSQTFETQYF | TRBJ2-5 | TRBV5-1 | NA | NA
TGCGCCAGCAGCCAAGGAAGAAGGACAGGGGGCTCTGGAAACACCATATATTTT | CASSQGRRTGGSGNTIYF | TRBJ1-3 | TRBV4-1 | TRBD1 | NA
TGTGCCAGCAGTTCCCCACGGTACTCCTATAATTCACCCCTCCACTTT | CASSSPRYSYNSPLHF | TRBJ1-6 | TRBV28 | NA | NA
TGTGCCAGCAGCTTAGTAGGGGCTAACTATGGCTACACCTTC | CASSLVGANYGYTF | TRBJ1-2 | TRBV13 | NA | NA
TGTGCCAGCAGTTACTATCGAAGCAACGCTGAAGCTTTCTTT | CASSYYRSNAEAFF | TRBJ1-1 | TRBV6-5 | NA | once
TGTGCCAGCAGCCCGGCCGGGACAGGGATAACTCAGCCCCAGCATTTT | CASSPAGTGITQPQHF | TRBJ1-5 | TRBV7-2 | TRBD1 | NA
TGTGCCAGCAGCTTAACTAGCTCCTACAATGAGCAGTTCTTC | CASSLTSSYNEQFF | TRBJ2-1 | TRBV11-3 | NA | NA
TGTGCCAGCAGTTTTCGGGGAACAGATACGCAGTATTTT | CASSFRGTDTQYF | TRBJ2-3 | TRBV27 | NA | NA
TGCAGCGTTAGGGGTAACTATGGCTACACCTTC | CSVRGNYGYTF | TRBJ1-2 | TRBV29-1 | NA | NA
TGTGCCAGTAGTATGCCACAGGGGACCCACAGGCCCACTGAAGCTTTCTTT | CASSMPQGTHRPTEAFF | TRBJ1-1 | TRBV19 | TRBD1 | NA
TGTGCCAGCAGTTTACCGGGGACTCCGGGGCGTCCTGGGGCCAACGTCCTGACTTTC | CASSLPGTPGRPGANVLTF | TRBJ2-6 | TRBV27 | NA | NA
TGCGCCAGCAGCTTGGGGACAGGTCCGAATTCACCCCTCCACTTT | CASSLGTGPNSPLHF | TRBJ1-6 | TRBV5-1 | TRBD1 | NA
TGTGCCAGCAGCTTAGGGAGTCAGCCCCAGCATTTT | CASSLGSQPQHF | TRBJ1-5 | TRBV7-2 | NA | NA
TGTGCCAGCAGTTACTCGAGGCGTCTCGATGGCTACACCTTC | CASSYSRRLDGYTF | TRBJ1-2 | TRBV6-5 | NA | NA
TGCGCCAGCAGCAAGGCGCGGTCAGGGACCTACAATGAGCAGTTCTTC | CASSKARSGTYNEQFF | TRBJ2-1 | TRBV4-3 | NA | NA
TGCGCCAGCAGCTCTACGACAGGGGGGAATGAAAAACTGTTTTTT | CASSSTTGGNEKLFF | TRBJ1-4 | TRBV5-1 | TRBD1 | NA
TGTGCCACCAGCAGAGATTTGGCGGACCTGAACACCGGGGAGCTGTTTTTT | CATSRDLADLNTGELFF | TRBJ2-2 | TRBV15 | NA | once
TGTGCCAGCAGCGTAGGAGGGGGGGCTAACTATGGCTACACCTTC | CASSVGGGANYGYTF | TRBJ1-2 | TRBV9 | NA | NA
TGTGCCAGCAGACGACAGGGAGCGAACCTCCACTTT | CASRRQGANLHF | TRBJ1-6 | TRBV6-1 | TRBD1 | NA